The 12 T cell receptor beta chains below all came from one sample that was sequenced in a study of cytotoxic CD8 clonotypes in ibrutinib-treated CLL. Produced via immunoSEQ multiplex PCR; TCRdb's table is partial and in-frame only. This sample has over 100,000 clones, with approximately 58% found just once. The sample here was PBMCs, taken after 24 months of ibrutinib treatment. Every receptor here comes from a human donor with chronic lymphocytic leukemia.

This rearrangement joins TRBV27 to TRBJ2-7, with D possibly matching TRBD2 (5 bases). The CDR3 spans 15 residues. The V and J ends lost 11 bases and 2 bases respectively, with 22 bases between them. The germline CDR1 and CDR2 sequences are MNHEY and SMNVEV (reference sequence). The CDR3 loop is CAYSQTREDTYEQYF. CDR3 DNA: TGTGCCTACTCACAGACGAGGGAAGATACCTACGAGCAGTACTTC.

The chain combines TRBV6-1 with TRBJ1-5; D unresolved. The V end was cut by 3 bases, the J end by 1 base, with 16 bases between. CDR1 is MNHNS and CDR2 is SASEGT in the germline V gene. There are 17 residues in the CDR3. This CDR3 is CASSDVPDLGSNQPQHF. CDR3 in DNA: TGTGCCAGCAGTGATGTGCCCGACCTGGGAAGCAATCAGCCCCAGCATTTT.

The chain links TRBV6-1 to TRBJ2-5; no definite D call. This CDR3 has 12 amino acids. V lost 2 bases and J 4 bases, leaving 5 bases between the germline ends. Germline values: CDR1 MNHNS, CDR2 SASEGT. The CDR3, as DNA: TGTGCCAGCAGTGAACCGACAGAGACCCAGTACTTC. It yields the protein CASSEPTETQYF.

V gene TRBV15 combines with J gene TRBJ2-2, with 8 bases identical to TRBD1. Looked up from germline, CDR1 is LNHNV and CDR2 is YYDKDF (reference sequence). The CDR3 contains 13 residues. Trimming cost V 3 bases and J 6 bases; bases outside gene matches: 0. This CDR3 reads CATSRDRAGELFF. In DNA form, the CDR3 reads TGTGCCACCAGCAGGGACAGGGCCGGGGAGCTGTTTTTT. The whole variable domain, filled in from reference TRBV15 and TRBJ2-2, reads DAMVIQNPRYQVTQFGKPVTLSCSQTLNHNVMYWYQQKSSQAPKLLFHYYDKDFNNEADTPDNFQSRRPNTSFCFLDIRSPGLGDTAMYLCATSRDRAGELFFGEGSRLTVL.

This clone was detected a few times. The chain couples TRBV25-1 to TRBJ2-3, with 13 bases aligning to TRBD2. Trimming at V came to 5 bases and at J to 3 bases, leaving 11 bases not matched to a gene. Germline V gene sequence: CDR1 MGHDK, CDR2 SYGVNS. The CDR3 is 18 amino acids. CDR3 amino acids: CASSPQLAGGLGTDTQYF. DNA of the CDR3: TGTGCCAGCAGTCCTCAACTAGCGGGGGGGCTTGGGACAGATACGCAGTATTTT. The whole variable domain, remainder taken from reference TRBV25-1 and TRBJ2-3, is EADIYQTPRYLVIGTGKKITLECSQTMGHDKMYWYQQDPGMELHLIHYSYGVNSTEKGDLSSESTVSRIRTEHFPLTLESARPSHTSQYLCASSPQLAGGLGTDTQYFGPGTRLTVL.

In this sample, this clone turned up once. The J gene is TRBJ1-1, the V gene TRBV6-5, with D uncertain. CDR3 length: 13 residues. Germline V gene sequence: CDR1 MNHEY, CDR2 SVGAGI. The germline V and J ends were trimmed by 0 bases and 8 bases, with 10 bases remaining between them. The CDR3 nucleotides are TGTGCCAGCAGTTACTCGATTAGGCAGGAAGCTTTCTTT. The encoded protein is CASSYSIRQEAFF.

J is TRBJ2-5 and V is TRBV9, with a weak D call TRBD2 (5 bases). Germline V gene lookup returns CDR1 SGDLS and CDR2 YYNGEE. Trimming removed 3 bases at V and 0 bases at J, with 12 bases between. The length of the CDR3 is 15 residues. CDR3 protein: CASSGWAGYQETQYF. CDR3 sequence (DNA): TGTGCCAGCAGCGGATGGGCGGGCTACCAAGAGACCCAGTACTTC.

The chain recombines TRBV6-5 with TRBJ2-7; 7 bases line up with TRBD1. The CDR3 length is 13 residues. The V gene end was trimmed by 6 bases and the J gene end by 5 bases; junction bases not matched to a gene: 7. Germline V gene lookup returns CDR1 MNHEY and CDR2 SVGAGI. CDR3 sequence (DNA): TGTGCCAGCAGGAAAACAGGGGACGACGAGCAGTACTTC. Translation: CASRKTGDDEQYF.

The rearrangement uses TRBV25-1 and TRBJ1-1; 7 bases agree with TRBD1. The CDR3 extends over 12 amino acids. V lost 4 bases, J lost 11 bases, and 7 bases stayed unmatched. Germline V lookup: CDR1 MGHDK, CDR2 SYGVNS. CDR3 sequence (DNA): TGTGCCAGCAGTGTAACAGGGGAATCGGCTTTCTTT. Residues: CASSVTGESAFF. Full variable domain (remainder filled in from reference TRBV25-1 and TRBJ1-1): EADIYQTPRYLVIGTGKKITLECSQTMGHDKMYWYQQDPGMELHLIHYSYGVNSTEKGDLSSESTVSRIRTEHFPLTLESARPSHTSQYLCASSVTGESAFFGQGTRLTVV.

The V gene is TRBV7-2, the J gene TRBJ1-4, with 8 bases that match TRBD1. This CDR3 spans 15 amino acids. The germline gives CDR1 SGHTA, CDR2 FQGNSA. Germline trimming cut 1 base from V and 7 bases from J; bases unmatched to any gene: 5. The CDR3: CASSLGGQGSEKLFF. CDR3 nucleotide sequence: TGTGCCAGCAGCTTAGGAGGACAGGGCAGTGAAAAACTGTTTTTT.

In its sample, this clone was seen once. This chain uses TRBV6-6 with TRBJ1-1; TRBD1 matches at 11 bases. The junction had 8 bases not matched to a gene; V was cut back by 0 bases and J by 11 bases. The CDR3 extends over 15 amino acids. Germline V gives CDR1 MNHNY, CDR2 SVGAGI (reference sequence). The chain's CDR3 is CASSYSAGQGARAFF. As DNA, the CDR3 is TGTGCCAGCAGTTACTCTGCTGGACAGGGGGCGCGGGCTTTCTTT.

V is TRBV10-1 and J is TRBJ1-6; tentative D call: TRBD1 (6 bases). Germline V gene lookup returns CDR1 WNHNN and CDR2 SYGVQD (reference sequence). V lost 7 bases and J lost 5, with 12 bases in between. CDR3 length: 14 residues. In DNA, the CDR3 is TGCGCCAGCACAAGGGGGTTAAATAATTCACCCCTCCACTTT. This gives the protein CASTRGLNNSPLHF.